This T cell receptor (beta chain) was recovered during a study of cytomegalovirus exposure and HLA in healthy donors. On the study more broadly: Roughly 179 million T cells yielded roughly 100 million unique TCR beta sequences, as an earlier analysis found.

V was shortened by 2 bases and J by 4 bases, with 9 bases between the two germline ends. There are 15 residues in the CDR3. Germline loops: CDR1 MNHEY, CDR2 SMNVEV (reference sequence). Findings of the study overall: CMV serostatus was the sole immune exposure data available. Later on, an analysis showed TCR association rates differing by HLA locus, with DRB1 the most and HLA-C the fewest. A missense variant in DCLRE1C was later tied to TCR beta V- and J-gene trimming.

Primers: 60 Vbeta forward and 13 Jbeta reverse. The repertoire was sequenced with immunoSEQ multiplex PCR; TCRdb's copy has only in-frame clones and lacks some. This sample yields tens of thousands of clones, of which just over 75% are seen a single time; around 3% belongs to the top ten. Note on this clone: As yet, its antigen is unknown.

This chain uses TRBV27 with TRBJ1-6; no firm D call. The sequence was obtained from a man over 45 in good health and CMV-seropositive. The sample consisted of PBMCs. For the CDR3, the DNA is TGTGCCAGCAGTTTAAAGGCAGGTTATAATTCACCCCTCCACTTT. This encodes CASSLKAGYNSPLHF.